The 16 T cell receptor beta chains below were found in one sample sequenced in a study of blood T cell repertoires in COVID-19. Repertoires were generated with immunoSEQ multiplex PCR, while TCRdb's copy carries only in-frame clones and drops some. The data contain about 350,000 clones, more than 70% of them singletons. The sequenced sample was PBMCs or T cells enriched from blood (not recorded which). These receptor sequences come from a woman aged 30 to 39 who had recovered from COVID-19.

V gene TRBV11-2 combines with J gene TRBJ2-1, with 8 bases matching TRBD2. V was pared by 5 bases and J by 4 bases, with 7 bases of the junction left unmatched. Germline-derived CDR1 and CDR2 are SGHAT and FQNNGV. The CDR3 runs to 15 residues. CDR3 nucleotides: TGTGCCAGCAGCCAAGGGGGGACTAGTTACAATGAGCAGTTCTTC. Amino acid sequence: CASSQGGTSYNEQFF.

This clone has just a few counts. The CDR3 coding sequence is TGTGCCAGCAGCCCCACGGGACAGGGGTTCTATAGCAATCAGCCCCAGCATTTT. This codes for CASSPTGQGFYSNQPQHF. V and J are TRBV11-2 and TRBJ1-5; 10 bases align to TRBD1. V shed 5 bases and J 0 bases; nucleotides not matched to a gene: 10. Germline V CDR1 and CDR2: SGHAT, FQNNGV. The CDR3 totals 18 residues.

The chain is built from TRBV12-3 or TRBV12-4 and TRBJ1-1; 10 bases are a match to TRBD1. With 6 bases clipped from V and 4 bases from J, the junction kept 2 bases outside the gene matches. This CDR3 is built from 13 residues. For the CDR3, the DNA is TGTGCCAGCAGCCGGACAGGGGGCACTGAAGCTTTCTTT. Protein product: CASSRTGGTEAFF.

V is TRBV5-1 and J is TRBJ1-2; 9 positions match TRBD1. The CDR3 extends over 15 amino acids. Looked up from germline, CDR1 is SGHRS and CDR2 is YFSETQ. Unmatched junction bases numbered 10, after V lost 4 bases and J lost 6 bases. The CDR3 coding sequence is TGCGCCAGCAGCCCGGGGGACAGGGACTTCCATGGCTACACCTTC. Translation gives CASSPGDRDFHGYTF.

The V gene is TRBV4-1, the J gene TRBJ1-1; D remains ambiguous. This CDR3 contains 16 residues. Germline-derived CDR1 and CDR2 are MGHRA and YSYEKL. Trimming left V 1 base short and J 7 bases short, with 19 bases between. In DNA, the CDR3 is TGCGCCAGCAGCCAAGTGATGGGCGCCGGGATCGGTGAAGCTTTCTTT. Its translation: CASSQVMGAGIGEAFF.

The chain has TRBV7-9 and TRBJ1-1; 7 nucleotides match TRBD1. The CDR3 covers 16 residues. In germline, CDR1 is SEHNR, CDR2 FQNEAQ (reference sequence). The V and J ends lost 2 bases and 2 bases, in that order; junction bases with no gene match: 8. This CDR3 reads CASSLFQGVYNTEAFF. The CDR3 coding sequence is TGTGCCAGCAGCTTATTTCAGGGGGTATATAACACTGAAGCTTTCTTT.

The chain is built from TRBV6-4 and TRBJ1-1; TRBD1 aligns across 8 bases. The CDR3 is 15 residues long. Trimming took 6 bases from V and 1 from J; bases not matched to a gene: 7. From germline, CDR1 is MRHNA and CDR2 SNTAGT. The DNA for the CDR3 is TGTGCCAGCAGCAAGACAGGGGACGGGAACACTGAAGCTTTCTTT. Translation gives CASSKTGDGNTEAFF.

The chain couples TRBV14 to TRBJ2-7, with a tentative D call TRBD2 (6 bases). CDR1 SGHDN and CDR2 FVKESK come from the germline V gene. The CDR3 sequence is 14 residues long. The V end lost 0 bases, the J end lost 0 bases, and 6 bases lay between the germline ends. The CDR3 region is CASSQEGGSYEQYF. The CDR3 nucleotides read TGTGCCAGCAGCCAAGAGGGGGGCTCCTACGAGCAGTACTTC.

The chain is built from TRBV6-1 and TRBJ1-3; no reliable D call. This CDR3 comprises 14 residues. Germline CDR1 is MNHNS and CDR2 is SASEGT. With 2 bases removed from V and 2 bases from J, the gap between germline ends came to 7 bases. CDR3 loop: CASSELVTGNTIYF. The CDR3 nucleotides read TGTGCCAGCAGTGAACTCGTAACTGGAAACACCATATATTTT.

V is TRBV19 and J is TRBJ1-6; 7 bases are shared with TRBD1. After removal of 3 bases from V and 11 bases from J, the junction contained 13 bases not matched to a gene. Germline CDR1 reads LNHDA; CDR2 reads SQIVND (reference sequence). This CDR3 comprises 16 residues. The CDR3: CASSIPNRGGRAPLHF. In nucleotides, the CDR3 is TGTGCCAGTAGTATCCCAAACAGGGGTGGACGAGCACCCCTCCACTTT.

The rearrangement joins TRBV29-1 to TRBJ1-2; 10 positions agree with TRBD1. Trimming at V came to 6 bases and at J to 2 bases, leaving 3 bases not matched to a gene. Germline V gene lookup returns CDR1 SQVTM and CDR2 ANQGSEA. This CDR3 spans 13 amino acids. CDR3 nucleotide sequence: TGCAGCGTGCGGGGACAGGGGAACTATGGCTACACCTTC. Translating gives CSVRGQGNYGYTF.

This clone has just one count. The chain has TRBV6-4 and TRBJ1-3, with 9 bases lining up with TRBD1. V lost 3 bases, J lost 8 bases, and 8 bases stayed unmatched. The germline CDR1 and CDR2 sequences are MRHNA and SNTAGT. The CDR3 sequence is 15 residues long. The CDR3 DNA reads TGTGCCAGCAGTGAGAGACAGGGGGAAATAGACACCATATATTTT. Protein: CASSERQGEIDTIYF.

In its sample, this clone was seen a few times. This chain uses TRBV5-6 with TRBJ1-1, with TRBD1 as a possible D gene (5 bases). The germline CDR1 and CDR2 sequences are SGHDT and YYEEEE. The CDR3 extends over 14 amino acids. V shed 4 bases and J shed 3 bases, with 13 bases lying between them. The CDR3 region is CASSPYGGDTEAFF. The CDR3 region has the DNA TGTGCCAGCAGCCCTTATGGGGGGGACACTGAAGCTTTCTTT.

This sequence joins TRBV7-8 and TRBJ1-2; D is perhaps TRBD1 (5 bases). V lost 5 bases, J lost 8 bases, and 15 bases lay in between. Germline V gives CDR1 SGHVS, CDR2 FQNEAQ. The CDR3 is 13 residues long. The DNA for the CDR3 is TGTGCCAGCAGCCCAAGGGGTCAGATAGGCTACACCTTC. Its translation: CASSPRGQIGYTF. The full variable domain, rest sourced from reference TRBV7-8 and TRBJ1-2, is GAGVSQSPRYKVAKRGQDVALRCDPISGHVSLFWYQQALGQGPEFLTYFQNEAQLDKSGLPSDRFFAERPEGSVSTLKIQRTQQEDSAVYLCASSPRGQIGYTFGSGTRLTVV.

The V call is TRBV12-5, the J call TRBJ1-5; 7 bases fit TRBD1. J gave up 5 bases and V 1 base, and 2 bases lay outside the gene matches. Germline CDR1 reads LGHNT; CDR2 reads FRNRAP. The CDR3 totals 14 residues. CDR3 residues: CASGLGQGDQPQHF. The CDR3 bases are TGTGCTAGTGGTTTGGGCCAGGGGGATCAGCCCCAGCATTTT.

The CDR3 bases are TGTGCCAGCAGAGGGACAGTCAATGAGCAGTTCTTC. It codes for CASRGTVNEQFF. The chain combines TRBV28 with TRBJ2-1; TRBD1 aligns across 7 bases. This CDR3 has 12 residues. J lost 6 bases, V lost 6 bases, and 2 bases had no gene match. The germline gives CDR1 MDHEN, CDR2 SYDVKM.